The clone carrying this T cell receptor beta chain has a count of ten or more. Its antigen is as yet unknown. This specimen belongs to a study of response to subunit inactivated influenza vaccine. TCRdb recomputed calls from the RT-PCR reads with MiXCR, one row per CDR3 protein. The sample contains about 500,000 distinct CDR3 sequences, approximately 6.9% of which appear only once. The CDR3 length is 13 residues. Trimming pared 1 base from V and 7 bases from J, leaving 8 bases between. General study points: The authors suggested that every seasonal influenza vaccination recruits few new T cells.

This specimen consisted of PBMCs from blood, obtained around 2 years after vaccination. The source of this sequence is a man aged 50 to 69 who received an inactivated influenza vaccine. This chain connects TRBV12-3 or TRBV12-4 to TRBJ1-5; D is uncertain. The CDR3 region is CASSLGVRQPQHF. DNA of the CDR3: TGTGCCAGCAGTTTAGGGGTAAGACAGCCCCAGCATTTT.